This entry concerns a single T cell receptor (beta chain). Its antigen is currently unknown. These data are taken from a study of post-analysis software for immune sequencing data. Study in general: Relapsing-remitting, secondary progressive and progressive-relapsing courses of multiple sclerosis were included.

Researchers reported that TCR beta cDNA libraries carried unique molecular identifiers. From around 1 to 9.1 million T cells, 400,000 to 500,000 cDNA molecules were obtained. TCRdb recomputed calls from the PCR reads with MiXCR, one row per CDR3 protein. The table includes roughly 730,000 distinct CDR3 sequences, roughly 30% detected once. Regarding the study as a whole: Multiple sclerosis patients had significantly lower normalized Chao1 diversity than controls. Patients used about five TRBV segments, including TRBV5-6, TRBV5-1 and TRBV20-1, more often than controls. Strong same-batch co-clustering of samples appeared with F measure clustering.

Trimming cost V 4 bases and J 7 bases, with 13 bases left between them. This CDR3 spans 13 amino acids. Germline V gives CDR1 MDHEN, CDR2 SYDVKM. The sequencing input was blood. This sequence originates from a girl under 18 with multiple sclerosis. This chain uses TRBV28 with TRBJ2-5, with D possibly being TRBD1 (7 bases). This CDR3 reads CASSYRQGGTQYF. The CDR3 bases are TGTGCCAGCAGTTATAGACAGGGAGGGACCCAGTACTTC.